The T cell receptor beta chain described here comes from a study of STAT5B mutations in CD4+ large granular lymphocyte leukemia. Broader study findings: TRBV06-family usage was enriched in top patient clones (8/27) versus controls (2/35). Higher CD4+ than CD8+ T-LGLL clonality might reflect small sample size.

Control samples were healthy donors' buffy coats. Germline CDR1 is SGHDT and CDR2 is YYEEEE. V lost 0 bases to trimming and J lost 2 bases, with 14 bases between them. The CDR3 consists of 16 residues. Sequencing was performed with immunoSEQ multiplex PCR; in TCRdb, only in-frame clones are kept and a portion is missing. This table has under 35,000 clones, around 80% appearing once. The table lists this clone with a few counts. The antigen remains undetermined. The receptor was derived from a human donor in good health. The sequencing sample was made of CD4+ T cells from blood buffy coats. The chain links TRBV5-6 to TRBJ1-1; D remains ambiguous. The DNA of the CDR3 is TGTGCCAGCAGCTTGGGATCGGCGGGGAAAAACACTGAAGCTTTCTTT. It translates to CASSLGSAGKNTEAFF.